Detailed here is one T cell receptor (beta chain). Antigen unknown. With the read ending 3 residues before the CDR3 end, the germline J gene is used to fill in that end. Sequenced by immunoSEQ multiplex PCR; TCRdb stores in-frame clones only, minus some. The sample table includes some 28,000 clones. The data stem from a study of T cells in women clearing cervical HPV infection. Background on the study: Cases: HPV16-related CIN3 or worse on histology, 2 invasive cancers. Blood came at first lesion visit for cases, post-clearance for controls.

All donors had a single incident cervical HPV16 infection, not prevalent. Trimming cost V 5 bases and J 8 bases, with 19 bases left between them. This CDR3 is 15 amino acids long. Germline V gene data show CDR1 as SGHRS and CDR2 as YFSETQ. General study points: CIN3+ cases had significantly higher TCR richness than controls; evenness did not differ.

Sequencing used blood buffy coat. The genes are TRBV5-1 and TRBJ1-4; possibly TRBD1 for D (6 bases). This receptor was identified in a woman between 18 and 70 years old with a cervical HPV16 infection that either progressed to CIN3+ or cleared (not recorded which). The CDR3 reads CASSRTGREQEKLFF. The DNA read from the CDR3 is TGCGCCAGCAGTCGTACAGGGAGGGAACAGGAAAAA.